This T cell receptor beta chain was retrieved from a study of neurological immune-mediated disorders. This CDR3 is built from 13 residues. The germline gives CDR1 DFQATT, CDR2 SNEGSKA (reference sequence). Trimming removed 3 bases from V and 2 bases from J; junction bases left unmatched: 2. Overall study results and limits: CDR3 amino acid sequences found in expanded clones were never shared across subjects, suggesting private repertoires in all groups.

TCRdb independently ran MiXCR on the 5' RACE reads; one entry per CDR3 protein. The repertoire holds fewer than 85,000 distinct CDR3 sequences, with approximately 4.3% as singletons. Time point given: longitudinal time-point 3. This clonotype came up many times. Its specificity is unknown. The V and J genes are TRBV20-1 and TRBJ1-2; 8 bases match TRBD1. Sequencing was done on a sample of PBMCs. The receptor was isolated from a woman aged 60 to 75 with multiple sclerosis. CDR3 region: CSARPGGNYGYTF. CDR3 bases: TGCAGTGCTAGGCCAGGGGGCAACTATGGCTACACCTTC.